Shown below are 30 T cell receptor beta chains from a single sample sequenced in a study of T cell changes during pregnancy in multiple sclerosis. Libraries were prepared by immunoSEQ multiplex PCR; TCRdb keeps only in-frame clonotypes and omits some of them. Of approximately 63,000 clones in the sample, around 92% were seen once. The source material was peripheral blood, sampled after pregnancy. The receptors were sampled from a female donor in good health, enrolled as a control in a pregnancy study.

The chain uses TRBV11-3 and TRBJ2-1; 11 bases match TRBD2. J was trimmed by 0 bases and V by 5 bases; bases with no gene match: 3. Per germline, CDR1 SGHNT and CDR2 YENEEA. The CDR3 spans 16 residues. In DNA form, the CDR3 reads TGTGCCAGCAGCAAGGGACTAGCGGCCTCCTACAATGAGCAGTTCTTC. It yields the protein CASSKGLAASYNEQFF.

This chain links TRBV13 with TRBJ2-5; 13 nucleotides agree with TRBD2. The CDR3 is made up of 14 amino acids. Per germline, CDR1 PRHDT and CDR2 FYEKMQ (reference sequence). The trim removed 8 bases at V and 5 bases at J, leaving 5 bases unmatched. The CDR3 spells CASGLAGAAETQYF. CDR3 DNA: TGTGCCAGCGGACTAGCGGGGGCCGCGGAGACCCAGTACTTC.

This chain's CDR3 is CASSLWYRGSSTSSYNSPLHF. In DNA, the CDR3 is TGCGCCAGCAGCTTGTGGTACAGGGGCTCTTCAACGAGCTCCTATAATTCACCCCTCCACTTT. This chain connects TRBV5-1 to TRBJ1-6, with 7 bases aligning to TRBD1. V gave up 1 base and J gave up 0 bases; unmatched junction bases: 16. Germline V gene lookup returns CDR1 SGHRS and CDR2 YFSETQ. CDR3 length equals 21 residues.

The chain joins TRBV6-5 to TRBJ2-5; D perhaps matches TRBD2 (7 bases). The CDR3 is made up of 15 amino acids. Trimming cost V 2 bases and J 2 bases, with 12 bases left between them. Germline V gene lookup returns CDR1 MNHEY and CDR2 SVGAGI. In DNA form, the CDR3 reads TGTGCCAGCAGTTACGGTGGGGGGGCACAAGAGACCCAGTACTTC. Residues: CASSYGGGAQETQYF.

The chain employs TRBV5-6 and TRBJ1-1; 8 bases fit TRBD1. Germline V lookup: CDR1 SGHDT, CDR2 YYEEEE. The CDR3 extends over 16 amino acids. Trimming cost V 4 bases and J 1 base; bases outside gene matches: 9. CDR3 nucleotides: TGTGCCAGCAGCGCGAACAGGGGGAAGGGGAACACTGAAGCTTTCTTT. Translation gives CASSANRGKGNTEAFF. The full variable domain, its missing parts supplied by reference TRBV5-6 and TRBJ1-1, is DAGVTQSPTHLIKTRGQQVTLRCSPKSGHDTVSWYQQALGQGPQFIFQYYEEEERQRGNFPDRFSGHQFPNYSSELNVNALLLGDSALYLCASSANRGKGNTEAFFGQGTRLTVV.

V usage is TRBV7-9 and J usage is TRBJ1-2; D is perhaps TRBD1 (5 bases). Per germline, CDR1 SEHNR and CDR2 FQNEAQ (reference sequence). Trimming stripped 5 bases from V and 8 bases from J, with 18 bases between. The CDR3 spans 14 residues. The CDR3 DNA reads TGTGCCAGCAGCCCTCGGACACCAACTATGGGCTACACCTTC. Translated, it gives CASSPRTPTMGYTF.

V gene TRBV18 combines with J gene TRBJ2-2; D is perhaps TRBD1 (5 bases). The CDR3 runs 17 residues. The V and J ends lost 3 bases and 0 bases respectively, with 14 bases between them. Germline loops: CDR1 KGHSH, CDR2 LQKENI. The CDR3 region is CASSPSWRQTNTGELFF. The CDR3 DNA reads TGTGCCAGCTCACCCAGTTGGCGACAGACGAACACCGGGGAGCTGTTTTTT. Complete variable domain (other parts from reference TRBV18 and TRBJ2-2): NAGVMQNPRHLVRRRGQEARLRCSPMKGHSHVYWYRQLPEEGLKFMVYLQKENIIDESGMPKERFSAEFPKEGPSILRIQQVVRGDSAAYFCASSPSWRQTNTGELFFGEGSRLTVL.

The genes are TRBV5-4 and TRBJ2-5, with 10 bases fitting TRBD2. Germline V gene data show CDR1 as SGHNT and CDR2 as YYREEE (reference sequence). The V segment lost 0 bases and the J segment 2 bases; nucleotides outside the gene matches: 10. The CDR3 is made up of 18 amino acids. Written as DNA, the CDR3 is TGTGCCAGCAGCTTGGGGTCTTGGGGGACTAGCGTACAAGAGACCCAGTACTTC. It encodes CASSLGSWGTSVQETQYF. Supplemented by reference TRBV5-4 and TRBJ2-5, the full variable domain reads ETGVTQSPTHLIKTRGQQVTLRCSSQSGHNTVSWYQQALGQGPQFIFQYYREEENGRGNFPPRFSGLQFPNYSSELNVNALELDDSALYLCASSLGSWGTSVQETQYFGPGTRLLVL.

This clone was observed a single time. The chain carries TRBV9 and TRBJ2-7; 10 bases map to TRBD2. V lost 0 bases to trimming and J lost 3 bases; unmatched junction nucleotides: 12. The CDR3 has 18 residues. Germline CDR1 and CDR2: SGDLS and YYNGEE. Written as DNA, the CDR3 is TGTGCCAGCAGCGTAGGTGTGTCTAGCGGGGGCCTTCTCTACGAGCAGTACTTC. This encodes CASSVGVSSGGLLYEQYF.

J is TRBJ1-1 and V is TRBV6-5; 7 bases are shared with TRBD1. The CDR3 length is 13 residues. V was pared by 7 bases and J by 5 bases, with 7 bases of the junction left unmatched. Germline loops: CDR1 MNHEY, CDR2 SVGAGI. The CDR3 bases are TGTGCCAGCAAGGAGGGGGCATATACTGAAGCTTTCTTT. Amino acid sequence: CASKEGAYTEAFF.

A single count supports this clone. V and J are TRBV7-3 and TRBJ2-7; 10 bases are a match to TRBD2. The CDR3 consists of 16 residues. CDR1 is SGHTA and CDR2 is FQGTGA in the germline V gene. V was clipped by 5 bases and J by 3 bases; unmatched bases: 10. The CDR3 DNA reads TGTGCCAGCAGCCCCCGAGGCTTAGCGGGGGGCTACGAGCAGTACTTC. This translates into CASSPRGLAGGYEQYF.

The rearrangement uses TRBV11-2 and TRBJ2-1; D might be TRBD1 (5 bases). V was pared by 2 bases and J by 5 bases, with 10 bases between. Germline-derived CDR1 and CDR2 are SGHAT and FQNNGV. This CDR3 spans 14 amino acids. The chain's CDR3 is CASSLIQGDNEQFF. CDR3 nucleotides: TGTGCCAGCAGCTTAATTCAGGGTGACAATGAGCAGTTCTTC.

The chain carries TRBV9 and TRBJ1-2, with D possibly being TRBD1 (5 bases). This CDR3 contains 13 residues. In germline, CDR1 is SGDLS, CDR2 YYNGEE. The germline V and J ends were trimmed by 0 bases and 8 bases, with 11 bases remaining between them. The CDR3 loop reads CASSVAGGRGYTF. The DNA of the CDR3 is TGTGCCAGCAGCGTAGCTGGGGGGAGAGGCTACACCTTC.

The V call is TRBV7-9, the J call TRBJ1-1; the D is unclear. The ends were cut back, 0 bases at V and 3 bases at J, with 11 bases in the middle. The germline V gene has CDR1 SEHNR and CDR2 FQNEAQ (reference sequence). This CDR3 is built from 15 residues. This chain's CDR3 is CASSLARLGDTEAFF. In nucleotides, the CDR3 is TGTGCCAGCAGCTTAGCGCGCTTGGGAGACACTGAAGCTTTCTTT.

The chain couples TRBV4-3 to TRBJ2-3; no clear D. This CDR3 has 15 residues. Trimming removed 5 bases at V and 0 bases at J, with 12 bases between. Germline CDR1 and CDR2: LGHNA and YSLEER. The CDR3, as DNA: TGCGCCAGCAGCTTATCATCAACTAGCACAGATACGCAGTATTTT. As protein: CASSLSSTSTDTQYF.

The chain employs TRBV27 and TRBJ1-4; D is unclear. Germline CDR1 and CDR2: MNHEY and SMNVEV (reference sequence). Trimming stripped 6 bases from V and 7 bases from J, with 12 bases between. The CDR3 consists of 13 residues. Here the CDR3 reads CASRPGVGEKLFF. CDR3 nucleotides: TGTGCCAGCAGACCAGGCGTGGGTGAAAAACTGTTTTTT.

J is TRBJ2-7 and V is TRBV2; 7 positions match TRBD2. V lost 3 bases to trimming and J lost 2 bases; unmatched junction nucleotides: 7. Germline CDR1 and CDR2: SNHLY and FYNNEI. CDR3 length equals 15 residues. For the CDR3, the DNA is TGTGCCAGCAGTGACGGGCTAGCGGTCGCCTACGAGCAGTACTTC. Its protein product is CASSDGLAVAYEQYF.

This sequence joins TRBV5-1 and TRBJ2-7; D possibly corresponds to TRBD2 (7 bases). The CDR3 runs to 14 residues. The V and J ends lost 4 bases and 2 bases respectively, with 13 bases between them. From germline, CDR1 is SGHRS and CDR2 YFSETQ. The CDR3 loop is CASSPAGATYEQYF. The CDR3, as DNA: TGCGCCAGCAGCCCCGCGGGGGCGACCTACGAGCAGTACTTC. Complete variable domain (other parts from reference TRBV5-1 and TRBJ2-7): KAGVTQTPRYLIKTRGQQVTLSCSPISGHRSVSWYQQTPGQGLQFLFEYFSETQRNKGNFPGRFSGRQFSNSRSEMNVSTLELGDSALYLCASSPAGATYEQYFGPGTRLTVT.

The chain joins TRBV7-6 to TRBJ2-3; possibly TRBD2 for D (6 bases). The V gene lost 4 bases and the J gene lost 4 bases, with 18 bases spanning the gap. This CDR3 spans 16 amino acids. Per germline, CDR1 SGHVS and CDR2 FNYEAQ. The CDR3 DNA reads TGTGCCAGCAGCTCGCCGCGGGGCCCCTCCCCAGATACGCAGTATTTT. It codes for CASSSPRGPSPDTQYF.

V usage is TRBV19 and J usage is TRBJ2-1, with 8 bases identical to TRBD1. From germline, CDR1 is LNHDA and CDR2 SQIVND (reference sequence). CDR3 length: 16 amino acids. The junction had 12 bases not matched to a gene; V was cut back by 5 bases and J by 6 bases. The CDR3 DNA sequence: TGTGCCAGTAGTCCAGCCTCGGCAGGGGGCTCCAATGAGCAGTTCTTC. Translating it yields CASSPASAGGSNEQFF.

The chain joins TRBV2 to TRBJ2-5, with D maybe TRBD1 (5 bases). This CDR3 contains 14 residues. Germline V CDR1 and CDR2: SNHLY, FYNNEI. V dropped 6 bases and J dropped 2 bases, with 13 bases sitting between them. The CDR3 is CASSPRTSQETQYF. DNA for the CDR3: TGTGCCAGCAGCCCCAGGACAAGTCAAGAGACCCAGTACTTC.

This clone occurred once. The V call is TRBV5-5, the J call TRBJ2-3; tentatively, D is TRBD2 (7 bases). V was pared by 1 base and J by 1 base, with 10 bases between. CDR1 and CDR2 from the germline V gene are SGHKS and YYEKEE (reference sequence). The CDR3 spans 15 residues. CDR3 nucleotides: TGTGCCAGCAGCTTGAGGGGGGGCCGCACAGATACGCAGTATTTT. Translation: CASSLRGGRTDTQYF.

The rearrangement links TRBV5-1 to TRBJ1-5; D is unresolved. Germline assignment: CDR1 SGHRS and CDR2 YFSETQ. V lost 1 base and J lost 5, with 10 bases in between. The CDR3 covers 14 residues. The CDR3 sequence: CASSLLGRDQPQHF. CDR3 bases: TGCGCCAGCAGCTTGTTGGGGAGAGATCAGCCCCAGCATTTT.

The chain links TRBV19 to TRBJ1-2; D unresolved. The CDR3 runs to 11 residues. Per germline, CDR1 LNHDA and CDR2 SQIVND (reference sequence). Trimming removed 6 bases from V and 4 bases from J, with 6 bases in between. CDR3 loop: CASRSLYGYTF. The CDR3 DNA reads TGTGCCAGTAGGAGCCTCTATGGCTACACCTTC.

The DNA of the CDR3 is TGTGCCAGTAGTAGAGAGGGACAGAGCACAGATACGCAGTATTTT. Translation gives CASSREGQSTDTQYF. This sequence joins TRBV19 and TRBJ2-3; 7 nucleotides align to TRBD1. V lost 4 bases, J lost 0 bases, and 4 bases stayed unmatched. The CDR3 has 15 amino acids. Per the germline V gene, CDR1 is LNHDA and CDR2 is SQIVND (reference sequence).

The rearrangement joins TRBV5-1 to TRBJ2-6; D is undetermined. Trimming stripped 2 bases from V and 0 bases from J, with 3 bases between. The V gene's germline CDR1 is SGHRS and CDR2 YFSETQ. CDR3 length: 14 amino acids. The CDR3 DNA reads TGCGCCAGCAGCTTCGTCTCTGGGGCCAACGTCCTGACTTTC. It encodes CASSFVSGANVLTF.

The chain recombines TRBV7-9 with TRBJ2-1; unclear D gene. Germline CDR1 is SEHNR and CDR2 is FQNEAQ (reference sequence). The CDR3 loop spans 12 amino acids. The V and J ends lost 3 bases and 5 bases respectively, with 5 bases between them. The CDR3 DNA is TGTGCCAGCAGCTTCATAGACAATGAGCAGTTCTTC. This codes for CASSFIDNEQFF.

The chain recombines TRBV30 with TRBJ1-1, with D possibly being TRBD1 (5 bases). Looked up from germline, CDR1 is GTSNPN and CDR2 is SVGIG (reference sequence). The CDR3 spans 13 residues. V dropped 5 bases and J dropped 1 base, with 11 bases sitting between them. The CDR3 DNA sequence: TGTGCCTGGGGGAACGACAGGAACACTGAAGCTTTCTTT. It translates to CAWGNDRNTEAFF.

The rearrangement uses TRBV15 and TRBJ1-2, with a possible D match to TRBD1 (5 bases). Germline values: CDR1 LNHNV, CDR2 YYDKDF (reference sequence). The CDR3 has 14 residues. V was shortened by 0 bases and J by 4 bases, with 9 bases between the two germline ends. In DNA, the CDR3 is TGTGCCACCAGCAGAGATCTAACAGGCTATGGCTACACCTTC. Amino acid sequence: CATSRDLTGYGYTF.

The chain links TRBV10-3 to TRBJ2-1, with 9 bases fitting TRBD2. Losses at the gene ends were 10 bases for V and 0 bases for J; bases not matched to a gene: 7. The CDR3 contains 15 residues. The germline CDR1 and CDR2 sequences are ENHRY and SYGVKD. The DNA for the CDR3 is TGTGCCACCGCGGGGGGGCTAAGCTCCTACAATGAGCAGTTCTTC. Amino acid sequence: CATAGGLSSYNEQFF.